The clone carrying this T cell receptor beta chain appeared many times. The source of the sample is a study of T cells in Graves' hyperthyroidism and ophthalmopathy. Hyperthyroidism was newly diagnosed in patients aged 18 to 65 (duration under 2 months). Out of 8.5 to 10 ml of fresh peripheral blood came the PBMCs. RNA transcripts gave rise to amplified TCR beta CDR3 regions. When the TCR CDR3 underwent first-round RT-PCR, the HTBI primer set was used. TCRdb passed the multiplex PCR reads through MiXCR, listing each CDR3 protein once. The table shows approximately 600,000 distinct CDR3 sequences, with around 14% occurring only once. The TCR originated in a woman aged 30 to 39 with Graves' hyperthyroidism that later progressed to Graves' ophthalmopathy. The sequenced material came from blood.

The CDR3 coding sequence is TGTGCCAGCAGTCCCGTGGGGAACTCTGGGGCCAACGTCCTGACTTTC. This sequence encodes CASSPVGNSGANVLTF. The gene calls are TRBV28 and TRBJ2-6, with D unresolved. From germline, CDR1 is MDHEN and CDR2 SYDVKM. V lost 5 bases and J 0 bases, leaving 11 bases between the germline ends. The length of the CDR3 is 16 residues.